The clone carrying this TCR beta chain was detected many times. TCRdb reprocessed the reads with MiXCR, giving one entry per CDR3 protein. The sample yields around 450,000 distinct CDR3 sequences, roughly 10% seen once. V gave up 4 bases and J gave up 0 bases; unmatched junction bases: 18. Germline assignment: CDR1 SGHDT and CDR2 YYEEEE. The CDR3 length is 20 residues. The data stem from a study of T cell repertoires in cytomegalovirus infection. This TCR was recovered from a human donor in good health (CMV status not recorded). Some clones in this sample may be carry-over from other donors' samples. Material: PBMCs. The chain has TRBV5-6 and TRBJ2-1, with TRBD2 matching 8 bases. The CDR3 DNA is TGTGCCAGCAGCCCCCAAACCTTAGCGGGGTATACCTCCTCCTACAATGAGCAGTTCTTC. Amino acid sequence: CASSPQTLAGYTSSYNEQFF.